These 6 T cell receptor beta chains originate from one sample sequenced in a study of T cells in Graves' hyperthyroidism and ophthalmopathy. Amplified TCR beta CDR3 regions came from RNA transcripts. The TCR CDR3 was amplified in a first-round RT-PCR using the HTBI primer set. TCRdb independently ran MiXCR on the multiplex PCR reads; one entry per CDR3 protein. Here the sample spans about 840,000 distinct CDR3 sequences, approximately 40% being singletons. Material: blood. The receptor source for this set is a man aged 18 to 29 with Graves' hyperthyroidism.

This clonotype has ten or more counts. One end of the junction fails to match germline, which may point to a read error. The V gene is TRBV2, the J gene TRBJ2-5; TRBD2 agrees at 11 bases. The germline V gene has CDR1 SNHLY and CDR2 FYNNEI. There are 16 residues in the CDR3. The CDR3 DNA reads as TGTGCCAGCATTGAAGGACTAGCGGGCTATCGGGAGACCCAGTACTTC. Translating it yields CASIEGLAGYRETQYF.

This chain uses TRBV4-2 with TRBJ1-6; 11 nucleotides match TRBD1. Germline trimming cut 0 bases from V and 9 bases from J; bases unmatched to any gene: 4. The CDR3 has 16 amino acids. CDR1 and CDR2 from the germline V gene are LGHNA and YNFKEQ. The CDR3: CASSQETGTGGSPLHF. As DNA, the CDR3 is TGTGCCAGCAGCCAAGAGACCGGGACAGGGGGTTCACCCCTCCACTTT.

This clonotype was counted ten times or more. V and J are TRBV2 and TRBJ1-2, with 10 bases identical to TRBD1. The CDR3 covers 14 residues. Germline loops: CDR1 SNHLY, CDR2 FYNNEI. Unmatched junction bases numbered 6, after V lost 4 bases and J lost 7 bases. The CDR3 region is CASSGGTGEFGYTF. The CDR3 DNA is TGTGCCAGCAGTGGGGGGACAGGGGAATTTGGCTACACCTTC. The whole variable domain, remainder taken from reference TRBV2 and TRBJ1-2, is EPEVTQTPSHQVTQMGQEVILRCVPISNHLYFYWYRQILGQKVEFLVSFYNNEISEKSEIFDDQFSVERPDGSNFTLKIRSTKLEDSAMYFCASSGGTGEFGYTFGSGTRLTVV.

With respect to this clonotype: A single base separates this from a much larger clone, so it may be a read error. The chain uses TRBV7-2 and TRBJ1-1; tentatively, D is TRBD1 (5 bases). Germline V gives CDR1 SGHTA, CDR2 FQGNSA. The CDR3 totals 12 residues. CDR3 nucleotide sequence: TGTGCCAGCAGCTCGTGGGGCCGTGAAGTTTTCTTT. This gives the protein CASSSWGREVFF.

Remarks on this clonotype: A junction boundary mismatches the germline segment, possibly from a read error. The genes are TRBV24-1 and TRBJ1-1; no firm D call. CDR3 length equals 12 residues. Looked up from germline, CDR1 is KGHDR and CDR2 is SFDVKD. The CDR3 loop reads CAASDFGTEAFF. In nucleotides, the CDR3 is TGTGCCGCCAGTGATTTCGGTACTGAAGCTTTCTTT.

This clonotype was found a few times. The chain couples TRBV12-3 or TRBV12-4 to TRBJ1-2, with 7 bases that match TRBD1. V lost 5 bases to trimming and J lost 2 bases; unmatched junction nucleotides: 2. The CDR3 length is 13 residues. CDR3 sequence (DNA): TGTGCCAGCAGTATCAGGGGGAACTATGGCTACACCTTC. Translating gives CASSIRGNYGYTF.